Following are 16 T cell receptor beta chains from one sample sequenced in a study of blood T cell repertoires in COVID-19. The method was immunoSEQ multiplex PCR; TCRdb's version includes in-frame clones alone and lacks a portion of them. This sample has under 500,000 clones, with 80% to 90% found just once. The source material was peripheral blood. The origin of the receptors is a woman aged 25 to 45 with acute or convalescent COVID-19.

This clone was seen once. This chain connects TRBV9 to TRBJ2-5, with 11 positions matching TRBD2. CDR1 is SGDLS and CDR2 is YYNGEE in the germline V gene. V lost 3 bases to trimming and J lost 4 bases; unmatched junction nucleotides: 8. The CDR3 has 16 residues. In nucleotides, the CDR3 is TGTGCCAGCAGCGGGACCGGGACTAGCGGATTAGAGACCCAGTACTTC. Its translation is CASSGTGTSGLETQYF.

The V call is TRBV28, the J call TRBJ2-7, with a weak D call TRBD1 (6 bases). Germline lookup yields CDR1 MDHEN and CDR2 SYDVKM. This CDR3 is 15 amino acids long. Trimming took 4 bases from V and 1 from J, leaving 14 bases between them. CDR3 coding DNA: TGTGCCAGCAGTTATGAGGGGGTAAGATCCTACGAGCAGTACTTC. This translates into CASSYEGVRSYEQYF.

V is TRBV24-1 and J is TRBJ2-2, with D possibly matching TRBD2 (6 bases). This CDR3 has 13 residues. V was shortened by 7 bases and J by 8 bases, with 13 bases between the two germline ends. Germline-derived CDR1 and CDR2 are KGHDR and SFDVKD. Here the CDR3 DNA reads TGTGCCACCAGAGGCGGGGTCAATGGGGAGCTGTTTTTT. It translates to CATRGGVNGELFF.

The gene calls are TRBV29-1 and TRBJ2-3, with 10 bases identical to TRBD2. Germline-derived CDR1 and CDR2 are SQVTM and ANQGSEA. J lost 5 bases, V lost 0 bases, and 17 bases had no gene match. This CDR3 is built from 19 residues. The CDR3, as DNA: TGCAGCGTTGAAGATTCGTCCCCCAGGGCTAGCGGGGGAGGAGATACGCAGTATTTT. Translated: CSVEDSSPRASGGGDTQYF.

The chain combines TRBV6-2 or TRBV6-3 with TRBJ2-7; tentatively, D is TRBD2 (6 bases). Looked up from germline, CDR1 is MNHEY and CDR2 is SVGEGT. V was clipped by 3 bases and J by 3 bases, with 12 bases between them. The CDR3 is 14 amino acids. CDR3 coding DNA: TGTGCCAGCAGTTATCGCGGGGAAGGCTACGAGCAGTACTTC. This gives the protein CASSYRGEGYEQYF.

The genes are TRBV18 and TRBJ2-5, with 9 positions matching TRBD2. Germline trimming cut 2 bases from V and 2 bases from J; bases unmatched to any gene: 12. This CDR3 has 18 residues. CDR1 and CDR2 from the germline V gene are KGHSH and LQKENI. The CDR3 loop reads CASSPNSITAGGQETQYF. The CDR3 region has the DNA TGTGCCAGCTCACCAAACAGTATCACGGCGGGGGGGCAAGAGACCCAGTACTTC. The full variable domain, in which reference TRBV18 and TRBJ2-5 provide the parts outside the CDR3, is NAGVMQNPRHLVRRRGQEARLRCSPMKGHSHVYWYRQLPEEGLKFMVYLQKENIIDESGMPKERFSAEFPKEGPSILRIQQVVRGDSAAYFCASSPNSITAGGQETQYFGPGTRLLVL.

CDR3 in amino acids: CASSVGAAGGPYIQYF. The CDR3 coding sequence is TGCGCCAGCAGTGTCGGAGCGGCGGGGGGGCCTTACATTCAGTACTTC. V is TRBV5-1 and J is TRBJ2-4; 9 bases agree with TRBD2. Per the germline V gene, CDR1 is SGHRS and CDR2 is YFSETQ. Germline trimming cut 5 bases from V and 8 bases from J; bases unmatched to any gene: 14. The CDR3 is 16 amino acids.

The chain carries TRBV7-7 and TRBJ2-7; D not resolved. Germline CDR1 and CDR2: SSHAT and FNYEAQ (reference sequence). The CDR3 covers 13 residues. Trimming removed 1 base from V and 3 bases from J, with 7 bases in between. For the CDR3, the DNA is TGTGCCAGCAGCTTAGTTCGAGGCTACGAGCAGTACTTC. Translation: CASSLVRGYEQYF.

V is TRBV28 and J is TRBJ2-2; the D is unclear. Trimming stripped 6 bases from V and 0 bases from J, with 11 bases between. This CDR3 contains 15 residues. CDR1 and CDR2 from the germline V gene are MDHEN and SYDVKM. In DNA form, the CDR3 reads TGTGCCAGCAGAACTACACCCCCGAACACCGGGGAGCTGTTTTTT. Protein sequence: CASRTTPPNTGELFF.

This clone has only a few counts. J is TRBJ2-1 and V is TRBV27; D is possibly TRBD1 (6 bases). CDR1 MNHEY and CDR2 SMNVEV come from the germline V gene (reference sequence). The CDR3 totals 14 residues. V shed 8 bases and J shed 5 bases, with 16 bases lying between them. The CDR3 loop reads CASQDRLTNNEQFF. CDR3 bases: TGTGCCAGCCAAGACAGGCTTACAAACAATGAGCAGTTCTTC.

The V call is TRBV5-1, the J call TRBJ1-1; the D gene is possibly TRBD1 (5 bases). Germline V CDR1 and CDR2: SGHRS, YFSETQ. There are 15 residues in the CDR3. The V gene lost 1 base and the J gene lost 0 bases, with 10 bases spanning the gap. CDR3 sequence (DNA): TGCGCCAGCAGCTTGCAGGGAGGGATGAACACTGAAGCTTTCTTT. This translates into CASSLQGGMNTEAFF. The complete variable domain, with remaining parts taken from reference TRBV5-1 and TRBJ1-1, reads KAGVTQTPRYLIKTRGQQVTLSCSPISGHRSVSWYQQTPGQGLQFLFEYFSETQRNKGNFPGRFSGRQFSNSRSEMNVSTLELGDSALYLCASSLQGGMNTEAFFGQGTRLTVV.

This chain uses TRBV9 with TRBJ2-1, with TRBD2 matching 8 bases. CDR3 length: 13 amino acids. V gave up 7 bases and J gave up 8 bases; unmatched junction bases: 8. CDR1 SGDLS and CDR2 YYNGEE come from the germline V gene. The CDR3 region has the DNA TGTGCCAGCGGGTCGGGGGGGCCAGATGAGCAGTTCTTC. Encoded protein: CASGSGGPDEQFF. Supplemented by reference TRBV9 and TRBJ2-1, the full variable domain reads DSGVTQTPKHLITATGQRVTLRCSPRSGDLSVYWYQQSLDQGLQFLIQYYNGEERAKGNILERFSAQQFPDLHSELNLSSLELGDSALYFCASGSGGPDEQFFGPGTRLTVL.

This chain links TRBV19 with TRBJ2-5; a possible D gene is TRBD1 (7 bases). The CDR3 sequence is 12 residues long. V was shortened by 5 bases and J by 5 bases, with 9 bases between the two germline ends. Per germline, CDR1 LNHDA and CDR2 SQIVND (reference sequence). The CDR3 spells CASSAGGETQYF. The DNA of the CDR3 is TGTGCCAGTAGTGCAGGGGGGGAGACCCAGTACTTC.

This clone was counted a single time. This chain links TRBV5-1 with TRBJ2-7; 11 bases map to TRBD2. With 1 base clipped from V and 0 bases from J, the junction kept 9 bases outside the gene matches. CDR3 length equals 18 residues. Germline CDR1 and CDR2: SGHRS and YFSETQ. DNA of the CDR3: TGCGCCAGCAGCTTGTTATCCCTAGCGGGGGGTTCCTCCTACGAGCAGTACTTC. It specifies CASSLLSLAGGSSYEQYF.

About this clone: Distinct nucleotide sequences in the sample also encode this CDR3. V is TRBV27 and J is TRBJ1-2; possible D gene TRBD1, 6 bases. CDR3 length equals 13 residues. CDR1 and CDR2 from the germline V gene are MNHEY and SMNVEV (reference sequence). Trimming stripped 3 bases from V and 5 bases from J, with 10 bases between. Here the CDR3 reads CASSFRGGYGYTF. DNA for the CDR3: TGTGCCAGCAGTTTTCGAGGGGGTTATGGCTACACCTTC.

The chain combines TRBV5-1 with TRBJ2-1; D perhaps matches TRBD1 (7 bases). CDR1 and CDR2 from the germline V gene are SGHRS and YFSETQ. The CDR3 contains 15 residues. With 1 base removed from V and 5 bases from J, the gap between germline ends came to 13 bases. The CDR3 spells CASSLSPGGHNEQFF. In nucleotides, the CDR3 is TGCGCCAGCAGCTTGTCGCCAGGGGGGCACAATGAGCAGTTCTTC.